The TCR beta chain under discussion was sequenced for a study of OX40 agonist ivuxolimab in advanced cancers. The overall study: Among those enrolled, mean age was about 60 years (range roughly 23 to 79) and about 79% were male. Findings of the study overall: Relative to CD4+, CD8+ T cells held more expanded clones on average.

As regards this clone: As yet, its antigen is unknown.

Baseline was the first blood sampling point, followed by cycle 4 day 1 and cycle 7 day 1. The CDR3 runs 15 residues. Trimming took off 0 bases at V and 7 bases at J, with 11 bases between the two ends. Germline loops: CDR1 SGHRS, CDR2 YFSETQ. Assay: immunoSEQ multiplex PCR; the TCRdb copy retains only in-frame clones and omits some. The sample lists around 38,000 clones, 82% seen once, with about 7.6% in the top ten. This receptor was obtained from an adult with an advanced solid tumor such as melanoma, head and neck, liver or kidney cancer. Sequenced here: CD4+ or CD8+ T cells sorted from blood, sampled in a trial of the OX40 agonist ivuxolimab. V gene TRBV5-1 combines with J gene TRBJ1-6; D might be TRBD1 (6 bases). CDR3: CASSLAGGRNSPLHF. The CDR3 DNA sequence: TGCGCCAGCAGCTTGGCCGGGGGGCGGAATTCACCCCTCCACTTT.